This entry is about one TCR beta chain. This clonotype was counted ten times or more. It lacks a known antigen. Base qualities are not recorded, but no much larger clone differs from it by a single base. According to the study, the label for this sample's treatment or condition signals: allogeneic hematopoietic cell transplantation with graft depleted of TCRalphabeta T cells and CD19 B cells. The transplant recipients were children given TCRalphabeta/CD19-depleted allogeneic hematopoietic cell grafts. V drops 3 bases and J drops 9 bases, leaving 18 bases in between. The CDR3, cysteine through phenylalanine, is 15 amino acids long. This entry keeps only the CDR3 DNA: 45 bases, framed from base 1. This entry is derived from a study of T-cell reconstitution after alpha-beta-depleted transplantation in children (dated by TCRdb to 2015 to 2016). In terms of the full investigation: Using TCR repertoire profiling, the study quantitatively followed how T-cell immune reconstitution unfolded in children after TCRalphabeta/CD19-depleted allogeneic hematopoietic cell transplantation.

Overall results and qualifications from the work: Over the following months the frequencies of hyperexpanded clones went down, and after one year T-cell counts and TCRbeta diversity were mostly credited to newly produced T cells. The high TCRbeta diversity at day 60 in some patients was ascribed to recipient T cells and intrathymic progenitors that had survived conditioning. About two months after transplant, the apparently early recovery of alphabetaT-cell counts reportedly depended on just several hundred clones that had expanded rapidly and came from non-depleted graft cells.

The library was prepared using PCR. The sample was run on an Illumina HiSeq 2500. TCR library preparation used molecular barcoding, with unique molecular identifiers applied to normalize quantification of the TCRbeta repertoire. Starting from the raw public reads, TCRdb applied fastp trimming at Q25, assembled clones with MiXCR and retained in-frame beta chains. When rows share a CDR3 protein, they turn into one entry using the most common DNA and genes. Within this sample are 400,000 to 550,000 distinct CDR3 sequences, with about 10% of them counted one time only. 2% to 2.5% of the sample rests with the top ten.

The receptor's source is a child aged 2 to 15 with inherited bone marrow failure, due to receive a stem cell transplant. This specimen consisted of PBMCs, obtained before TCRalphabeta/CD19-depleted stem cell transplant. Recombination connected TRBV12-3 or TRBV12-4 to TRBJ1-5; TRBD1 is possibly the D segment (5 matching bases). DNA sequence: TGTGCCAGCAGTTTCGGGACCCCCTCTGTAGGGCCCCAGCATTTT. The resulting protein is CASSFGTPSVGPQHF.